Listed below are T cell receptor beta chains from one sample, sequenced in a study of cytomegalovirus exposure and HLA in healthy donors. Sequencing used immunoSEQ multiplex PCR; TCRdb keeps in-frame clones, though not all of them. There are about 140,000 clones in the sample; 70% to 90% occur only once, and 0.45% to 0.6% lies in the top ten. The sample consisted of PBMCs. These receptor sequences come from a woman between 35 and 50 years old in good health and CMV-seronegative. Each CDR3 is given with its conserved first and last residue. A D gene is named only where the DNA matches it firmly.

V	D	J	CDR3
TRBV4-2	.	TRBJ2-4	CASSQGPSGAKNIQYF
TRBV7-9	.	TRBJ1-2	CASSLGTIQRGYTF
TRBV6-6	TRBD1	TRBJ1-2	CASSPPGTGGAHGYTF
TRBV7-2	TRBD1	TRBJ2-2	CASSRDRVKAGELFF
TRBV7-9	.	TRBJ1-5	CSSSFEGIGPQHF
TRBV28	.	TRBJ2-2	CASRLAAGELFF
TRBV5-4	TRBD2	.	CASSSGTSGRAGEQYF
TRBV19	.	TRBJ1-2	CASRSDFYGYTF
TRBV27	.	TRBJ2-7	CASSFSGLAATYEQYF
TRBV5-4	TRBD2	TRBJ2-1	CASSLGAGGGTYNEQFF
TRBV10-1	.	TRBJ2-1	CASSERTATPNEQFF
TRBV4-2	TRBD1	TRBJ2-7	CASSPTGLRDEQYF
TRBV29-1	.	TRBJ2-3	CSVRTASYTDTQYF
TRBV7-9	TRBD1	TRBJ2-1	CASSPGTGALRGGNGQFF
TRBV27	.	TRBJ1-5	CASMAQGGFQPQHF
TRBV29-1	TRBD2	TRBJ2-3	CSTRAAGGPTDTQYF
TRBV19	.	TRBJ1-2	CASSIVSANYGYTF
TRBV28	.	TRBJ1-4	CASSLFQGGEKLFF
TRBV7-6	.	TRBJ1-4	CASSLRPDSFSEKLFF
TRBV11-2	.	TRBJ2-3	CASRGSRGASTDTQYF
TRBV30	.	TRBJ2-1	CAWSVSASNEQFF
TRBV2	.	TRBJ2-2	CASKPGVESTGELFF
TRBV13	.	TRBJ2-6	CARGQGRGANVLTF
TRBV7-8	.	TRBJ1-2	CASSLWGAGYTF
TRBV5-1	TRBD2	TRBJ2-2	CASSPLGGDTGELFF
TRBV5-1	TRBD1	TRBJ2-7	CASSSGQGSSAYEQYF
TRBV4-2	.	TRBJ2-1	CASSLTRGLDLGYNEQFF
TRBV29-1	.	TRBJ2-2	CSTAQGTANTGELFF
TRBV7-9	.	TRBJ2-2	CSSSFRRSGTRTGELFF
TRBV18	.	TRBJ2-1	CASQVGASPNEQFF
TRBV27	TRBD2	TRBJ2-3	CASTGLGGDTQYF
TRBV27	TRBD1	TRBJ2-3	CASSFRGQGADTQYF
TRBV25-1	.	TRBJ1-3	CASTSTGNTIYF
TRBV7-9	TRBD1	TRBJ2-5	CASKGQNQETQYF
TRBV4-1	.	TRBJ2-2	CASSQRGTANTGELFF
TRBV7-9	TRBD2	TRBJ2-2	CASTPRALSSGRRTGELFF
TRBV5-8	TRBD2	TRBJ2-1	CASSSMATSGSGGEQFF
TRBV7-3	TRBD1	TRBJ1-2	CASPTGVGGYTF
TRBV2	TRBD1	TRBJ1-2	CASSWTGTYGYTF
TRBV4-1	TRBD2	TRBJ2-1	CASSQGLAGVGNEQFF
TRBV10-3	.	TRBJ1-2	CAISESLAAPYGYTF
TRBV7-8	TRBD2	TRBJ2-7	CASSLGLDVYEQYF
TRBV4-1	TRBD1	TRBJ1-5	CASSQVAGQGAVWQPQHF
TRBV5-1	TRBD2	TRBJ2-1	CASSLVGLADNEQFF
TRBV5-1	.	TRBJ1-4	CASSLSPVSSNEKLFF
TRBV28	.	TRBJ2-1	CASSTTGERAGEQFF